This T cell receptor (beta chain) was captured by sequencing in a study of T cells after yellow fever vaccination. General study findings and limits: CD4 and CD8 compartments shared a small share of clonotypes, likely from convergent recombination.

Comment on this clonotype: The antigen is undetermined.

TCRdb passed the 5' RACE reads through MiXCR, listing each CDR3 protein once. The sample records 300,000 to 400,000 distinct CDR3 sequences, 8.7% being singletons. The germline V gene encodes CDR1 SGHVS and CDR2 FQNEAQ. Trimming removed 4 bases from V and 7 bases from J, with 25 bases in between. This CDR3 is built from 17 residues. The sequence was collected from a man younger than 30 who received the YFV17D yellow fever vaccine. This specimen consisted of PBMCs, obtained on the day of the first yellow fever vaccination. This chain connects TRBV7-8 to TRBJ2-5; a weak D match, TRBD2 (6 bases). The CDR3 nucleotides are TGTGCCAGCAGCTCAGCTACGGACTACCTCACGAAGGGGACCCAGTACTTC. It encodes CASSSATDYLTKGTQYF.